Sequencing of this TCR beta chain was carried out in a study of CD8+ T cells in alopecia areata. V was clipped by 2 bases and J by 7 bases; unmatched bases: 4. The CDR3 sequence is 14 residues long. CDR1 is SQVTM, CDR2 ANQGSEA, per germline. cDNA prepared by RNA extraction and subsequent reverse transcription served as the template for sequencing. Clones were sequenced by immunoSEQ multiplex PCR, and TCRdb holds only the in-frame ones, with some missing. The sample consists of 85,000 to 110,000 clones, 65% to 90% of them appearing once. This clone was detected once. Other DNA sequences in this sample translate to the same CDR3. Treatment specified: oral pan-JAK inhibitor, 5-10 mg twice daily.

The rearrangement links TRBV29-1 to TRBJ2-1, with 11 bases matching TRBD2. This clonotype was obtained from a human donor with alopecia areata. The sequencing used CD8+ T cells sorted from blood, collected at week 34, from a patient treated with tofacitinib. CDR3 nucleotide sequence: TGCAGCGTTGAACTAGCGGGAGGCGGGAATGAGCAGTTCTTC. It specifies CSVELAGGGNEQFF.